The 3 T cell receptor beta chains listed next were all sequenced from one sample in a study of T cells after yellow fever vaccination. TCRdb analysed the 5' RACE reads with MiXCR anew, one entry per CDR3 protein. The data contain about 360,000 distinct CDR3 sequences, approximately 6% of them singletons. Here the sequenced sample was PBMCs, taken 5 days after the yellow fever booster vaccination. The receptors here all came from a man aged 25-45 years who received the YFV17D yellow fever vaccine.

This chain links TRBV28 with TRBJ2-7; maybe TRBD1 (6 bases). The CDR3 has 12 amino acids. Trimming took off 6 bases at V and 4 bases at J, with 10 bases between the two ends. From germline, CDR1 is MDHEN and CDR2 SYDVKM. CDR3 sequence reads: CASRQQGYEQYF. In nucleotides, the CDR3 is TGTGCCAGCAGGCAACAGGGATACGAGCAGTACTTC. Combining the CDR3 with reference TRBV28 and TRBJ2-7 gives the whole variable domain DVKVTQSSRYLVKRTGEKVFLECVQDMDHENMFWYRQDPGLGLRLIYFSYDVKMKEKGDIPEGYSVSREKKERFSLILESASTNQTSMYLCASRQQGYEQYFGPGTRLTVT.

The chain links TRBV3-1 to TRBJ2-4; possibly TRBD1 for D (5 bases). This CDR3 region has 16 residues. V was trimmed by 6 bases and J by 2 bases, leaving 17 bases between them. Germline CDR1 is LGHDT and CDR2 is YNNKEL (reference sequence). CDR3 coding DNA: TGTGCCAGCAGTCACTCCAGCAGGGTCACCAAAAACATTCAGTACTTC. Amino acids: CASSHSSRVTKNIQYF.

This clonotype came up many times. V and J are TRBV18 and TRBJ2-1, with unresolved D. CDR3 length: 17 amino acids. V lost 4 bases to trimming and J lost 9 bases, with 25 bases between them. The germline V gene encodes CDR1 KGHSH and CDR2 LQKENI. This CDR3 is CASSLPGDLLLSLEQFF. The CDR3 nucleotides are TGTGCCAGCTCACTGCCTGGAGACCTACTCTTGTCTCTTGAGCAGTTCTTC.